The sequence of this T cell receptor (beta chain) was determined in a study of cytomegalovirus exposure and HLA in healthy donors. Whole-study results and caveats: Analysis was carried out at a later point, and it linked a missense DCLRE1C variant to TCR beta V- and J-gene trimming. A later analysis reportedly found that, within productive TCRs, an Asian-associated ancestry cluster had fewer N-insertions than the mean observed across the roughly 700 donors. It was 164 TCR beta chains that were listed as cytomegalovirus-associated.

Worth noting for this clone: The target antigen is unknown.

The CDR3 length is 17 residues. Germline V gives CDR1 LNHDA, CDR2 SQIVND (reference sequence). V was pared by 0 bases and J by 9 bases, with 14 bases of the junction left unmatched. The PCR ran on 60 Vbeta and 13 Jbeta primers. Libraries were prepared by immunoSEQ multiplex PCR; TCRdb keeps only in-frame clonotypes and omits some of them. In the table there are about 160,000 clones, about 80% of which are singletons. Source material: PBMCs. V gene TRBV19 combines with J gene TRBJ2-1, with 7 bases aligning to TRBD1. The TCR sequence derives from a young man in good health and CMV-seropositive. CDR3 region: CASSIDPRDRPTGEQFF. The DNA for the CDR3 is TGTGCCAGTAGTATAGACCCTCGGGACAGACCAACGGGTGAGCAGTTCTTC.